This T cell receptor beta chain was retrieved from a study of cytomegalovirus exposure and HLA in healthy donors. This clone is a singleton in its sample. One junction end disagrees with the germline gene, perhaps due to a read error. The PCR used 60 Vbeta and 13 Jbeta primers. The repertoire was sequenced with immunoSEQ multiplex PCR; TCRdb's copy has only in-frame clones and lacks some. The data contain about 140,000 clones, about 78% of them singletons. The germline gives CDR1 MNHEY, CDR2 SVGAGI. The CDR3 sequence is 15 residues long. Sample: PBMCs. The clonotype originates from a male donor in good health and CMV-seronegative. The gene calls are TRBV6-5 and TRBJ1-5, with 11 nucleotides matching TRBD1. The CDR3 sequence is CPSRTGQGASQPQHF. DNA of the CDR3: TGTCCCAGCAGGACAGGACAGGGGGCAAGTCAGCCCCAGCATTTT.